The 25 T cell receptor beta chains reported below all come from one sample, sequenced in a study of blood T cell repertoires in COVID-19. Assay: immunoSEQ multiplex PCR; the TCRdb copy retains only in-frame clones and omits some. Of fewer than 350,000 clones listed, around 90% are singletons. The sequencing input was PBMCs or T cells enriched from blood (not recorded which). The receptors come from a woman between 40 and 55 years old who had recovered from COVID-19.

This sequence joins TRBV7-6 and TRBJ2-7, with D possibly matching TRBD1 (6 bases). This CDR3 is built from 14 residues. V lost 0 bases to trimming and J lost 6 bases, with 12 bases between them. From germline, CDR1 is SGHVS and CDR2 FNYEAQ. CDR3 in DNA: TGTGCCAGCAGCTTAGCTAGCAGGGGAGTCGAGCAGTACTTC. It specifies CASSLASRGVEQYF.

This chain connects TRBV27 to TRBJ2-3; tentative D call: TRBD1 (7 bases). The CDR3 contains 16 residues. Germline assignment: CDR1 MNHEY and CDR2 SMNVEV (reference sequence). V was pared by 5 bases and J by 1 base, with 16 bases between. CDR3 region: CASSRQGGLGTDTQYF. In DNA, the CDR3 is TGTGCCAGCAGTCGACAGGGAGGTTTGGGCACAGATACGCAGTATTTT.

The chain joins TRBV5-4 to TRBJ1-1; TRBD1 matches at 7 bases. Germline CDR1 SGHNT, CDR2 YYREEE (reference sequence). The CDR3 runs to 15 residues. V lost 0 bases and J lost 4; bases outside the gene matches: 6. CDR3 in DNA: TGTGCCAGCAGCTTGGCGGTGGCAGGGGGCACTGAAGCTTTCTTT. This encodes CASSLAVAGGTEAFF. The full variable domain, rest sourced from reference TRBV5-4 and TRBJ1-1, is ETGVTQSPTHLIKTRGQQVTLRCSSQSGHNTVSWYQQALGQGPQFIFQYYREEENGRGNFPPRFSGLQFPNYSSELNVNALELDDSALYLCASSLAVAGGTEAFFGQGTRLTVV.

The V gene is TRBV27, the J gene TRBJ1-4; no clear D gene. The V gene lost 5 bases and the J gene lost 8 bases, with 18 bases spanning the gap. CDR1 is MNHEY and CDR2 is SMNVEV in the germline V gene (reference sequence). This CDR3 contains 15 residues. CDR3 in DNA: TGTGCCAGCAGTCGTACCTATATGGCGCGGGAAAAACTGTTTTTT. Its translation is CASSRTYMAREKLFF. Filled out from reference TRBV27 and TRBJ1-4, the complete variable domain reads EAQVTQNPRYLITVTGKKLTVTCSQNMNHEYMSWYRQDPGLGLRQIYYSMNVEVTDKGDVPEGYKVSRKEKRNFPLILESPSPNQTSLYFCASSRTYMAREKLFFGSGTQLSVL.

J is TRBJ2-2 and V is TRBV19, with D perhaps TRBD1 (5 bases). V was trimmed by 4 bases and J by 0 bases, leaving 6 bases between them. The CDR3 sequence is 14 residues long. Germline V gives CDR1 LNHDA, CDR2 SQIVND (reference sequence). DNA for the CDR3: TGTGCCAGTAGTAGGGGCGCGAACACCGGGGAGCTGTTTTTT. It is translated as CASSRGANTGELFF.

This rearrangement joins TRBV6-2 or TRBV6-3 to TRBJ2-7, with D uncertain. Germline V gene lookup returns CDR1 MNHEY and CDR2 SVGEGT. V was clipped by 0 bases and J by 1 base, with 10 bases between them. This CDR3 has 15 amino acids. The CDR3 loop reads CASSYSSSGSYEQYF. CDR3 sequence (DNA): TGTGCCAGCAGTTACTCGAGTTCAGGATCCTACGAGCAGTACTTC.

The chain recombines TRBV7-8 with TRBJ1-1; 7 nucleotides align to TRBD1. CDR3 length: 17 amino acids. Per germline, CDR1 SGHVS and CDR2 FQNEAQ. Trimming cost V 2 bases and J 1 base; bases outside gene matches: 10. For the CDR3, the DNA is TGTGCCAGCAGCTTACCGGGACAGATCGGTGCGAACACTGAAGCTTTCTTT. This encodes CASSLPGQIGANTEAFF. Filled out from reference TRBV7-8 and TRBJ1-1, the complete variable domain reads GAGVSQSPRYKVAKRGQDVALRCDPISGHVSLFWYQQALGQGPEFLTYFQNEAQLDKSGLPSDRFFAERPEGSVSTLKIQRTQQEDSAVYLCASSLPGQIGANTEAFFGQGTRLTVV.

The chain employs TRBV28 and TRBJ1-1, with no clear D. The germline V gene has CDR1 MDHEN and CDR2 SYDVKM. This CDR3 has 13 residues. V shed 5 bases and J shed 10 bases, with 17 bases lying between them. The CDR3 here is CASSPFQSPPAFF. DNA of the CDR3: TGTGCCAGCAGTCCCTTTCAGTCCCCCCCAGCTTTCTTT.

This clone was detected only once. The DNA of the CDR3 is TGCGCCAGCAGCGGCGGGACAGCCGGTCGATACGAGCAGTACTTC. It codes for CASSGGTAGRYEQYF. This rearrangement joins TRBV5-1 to TRBJ2-7, with D possibly being TRBD1 (7 bases). Germline CDR1 reads SGHRS; CDR2 reads YFSETQ. This CDR3 contains 15 residues. Between the trimmed V and J ends, which lost 4 bases and 4 bases, there was a span of 18 bases.

This chain uses TRBV6-2 or TRBV6-3 with TRBJ1-5; D is unclear. Germline loops: CDR1 MNHEY, CDR2 SVGEGT. Trimming shortened V by 4 bases and J by 2 bases, and 15 bases separated the two germline ends. The CDR3 is made up of 16 amino acids. This chain's CDR3 is CASSSRALGGNQPQHF. CDR3 coding DNA: TGTGCCAGCAGTTCTCGGGCCCTCGGGGGCAATCAGCCCCAGCATTTT.

A single count supports this clone. The chain is built from TRBV7-2 and TRBJ1-1, with D perhaps matching TRBD1 (6 bases). Germline V CDR1 and CDR2: SGHTA, FQGNSA. V was cut by 1 base and J by 4 bases, with 19 bases left in between. The CDR3 sequence is 17 residues long. The CDR3 sequence: CASSLGPTGPRFTEAFF. CDR3 nucleotides: TGTGCCAGCAGCTTAGGGCCAACAGGGCCTCGATTCACTGAAGCTTTCTTT.

CDR3 DNA: TGTGCCAGCAGTGAGGCTGCAGGCCCCCAGCATTTT. Translated, it gives CASSEAAGPQHF. V usage is TRBV25-1 and J usage is TRBJ1-5; D is ambiguous. CDR3 length equals 12 residues. Per germline, CDR1 MGHDK and CDR2 SYGVNS. Between the trimmed V and J ends, which lost 3 bases and 10 bases, there was a span of 10 bases. The whole variable domain, remainder taken from reference TRBV25-1 and TRBJ1-5, is EADIYQTPRYLVIGTGKKITLECSQTMGHDKMYWYQQDPGMELHLIHYSYGVNSTEKGDLSSESTVSRIRTEHFPLTLESARPSHTSQYLCASSEAAGPQHFGDGTRLSIL.

The rearrangement joins TRBV18 to TRBJ2-3; D not resolved. The CDR3 length is 12 residues. V was pared by 5 bases and J by 0 bases, with 3 bases between. Looked up from germline, CDR1 is KGHSH and CDR2 is LQKENI. In nucleotides, the CDR3 is TGTGCCAGCTCAACTAGCACAGATACGCAGTATTTT. The encoded protein is CASSTSTDTQYF.

This clone was detected only a few times. The V call is TRBV18, the J call TRBJ1-5; D not resolved. Germline V gene lookup returns CDR1 KGHSH and CDR2 LQKENI. CDR3 length: 16 amino acids. Trimming took off 3 bases at V and 0 bases at J, with 12 bases between the two ends. CDR3 in amino acids: CASSPEVGASNQPQHF. CDR3 sequence (DNA): TGTGCCAGCTCACCCGAAGTCGGTGCTAGCAATCAGCCCCAGCATTTT.

The chain joins TRBV6-4 to TRBJ1-1; D not resolved. The CDR3 sequence is 14 residues long. Germline CDR1 and CDR2: MRHNA and SNTAGT. V was pared by 0 bases and J by 4 bases, with 9 bases between. The CDR3 loop reads CASSDSNRPTEAFF. Here the CDR3 DNA reads TGTGCCAGCAGTGACTCGAACAGACCCACTGAAGCTTTCTTT.

The chain links TRBV6-5 to TRBJ1-1, with 9 bases identical to TRBD1. This CDR3 spans 14 amino acids. V shed 6 bases, J shed 6 bases, and the junction held 8 bases outside the gene matches. CDR1 is MNHEY, CDR2 SVGAGI, per germline. The CDR3 loop reads CASSSQGAGAEAFF. The CDR3 DNA follows: TGTGCCAGCAGCTCACAGGGGGCTGGGGCTGAAGCTTTCTTT.

This clone has only one observation. The chain carries TRBV5-1 and TRBJ2-7, with D possibly matching TRBD2 (6 bases). The CDR3 sequence is 14 residues long. The V end lost 4 bases, the J end lost 2 bases, and 13 bases lay between the germline ends. CDR1 is SGHRS, CDR2 YFSETQ, per germline. As DNA, the CDR3 is TGCGCCAGCAGCATCGGGGGTTCCCCCTACGAGCAGTACTTC. Its translation: CASSIGGSPYEQYF.

CDR3 loop: CASSPGQGGSGNTIYF. Here the CDR3 DNA reads TGTGCCAGCTCACCCGGACAGGGTGGCTCTGGAAACACCATATATTTT. This sequence joins TRBV18 and TRBJ1-3; 8 bases align to TRBD1. The trim removed 3 bases at V and 0 bases at J, leaving 4 bases unmatched. Germline loops: CDR1 KGHSH, CDR2 LQKENI. The CDR3 runs 16 residues.

This rearrangement joins TRBV19 to TRBJ2-1, with D possibly being TRBD2 (5 bases). The length of the CDR3 is 14 residues. The germline V gene encodes CDR1 LNHDA and CDR2 SQIVND (reference sequence). V dropped 7 bases and J dropped 0 bases, with 10 bases sitting between them. CDR3 in amino acids: CASMRESSYNEQFF. CDR3 in DNA: TGTGCCAGTATGAGGGAGAGCTCCTACAATGAGCAGTTCTTC.

The chain joins TRBV7-2 to TRBJ2-3; D is ambiguous. Germline V lookup: CDR1 SGHTA, CDR2 FQGNSA. V lost 7 bases and J lost 4, with 15 bases in between. The CDR3 extends over 14 amino acids. CDR3 sequence reads: CASTNRVSADTQYF. The CDR3, as DNA: TGTGCCAGCACCAATCGGGTCTCGGCAGATACGCAGTATTTT.

J is TRBJ1-4 and V is TRBV7-9, with D possibly matching TRBD1 (5 bases). Germline V gene lookup returns CDR1 SEHNR and CDR2 FQNEAQ (reference sequence). The CDR3 covers 15 residues. V shed 5 bases and J shed 4 bases, with 14 bases lying between them. CDR3 bases: TGTGCCAGCAGCGAATCTCAGGGTTATAATGAAAAACTGTTTTTT. Translation gives CASSESQGYNEKLFF.

This chain connects TRBV30 to TRBJ2-5; a weak D match, TRBD2 (6 bases). The V end lost 3 bases, the J end lost 5 bases, and 22 bases lay between the germline ends. The germline gives CDR1 GTSNPN, CDR2 SVGIG (reference sequence). This CDR3 is 16 amino acids long. Here the CDR3 reads CAWSTWSLAGRETQYF. CDR3 coding DNA: TGTGCCTGGAGCACCTGGAGTCTGGCGGGACGGGAGACCCAGTACTTC.

Only one count was recorded for this clone. This chain connects TRBV2 to TRBJ1-4, with D tentatively TRBD1 (5 bases). V was pared by 6 bases and J by 8 bases, with 22 bases between. Germline assignment: CDR1 SNHLY and CDR2 FYNNEI. The CDR3 runs to 16 residues. The CDR3 DNA follows: TGTGCCAGCAGGGATACCGAGGGAGGGACCAGGGAAAAACTGTTTTTT. It is translated as CASRDTEGGTREKLFF.

The chain combines TRBV6-4 with TRBJ2-7, with TRBD1 identical over 8 bases. CDR1 and CDR2 from the germline V gene are MRHNA and SNTAGT. Trimming at V came to 4 bases and at J to 1 base, leaving 9 bases not matched to a gene. The CDR3 spans 16 residues. CDR3 sequence (DNA): TGTGCCAGCAGTGCGTTGGACAGGGATCAATCCTACGAGCAGTACTTC. It is translated as CASSALDRDQSYEQYF.

This rearrangement joins TRBV9 to TRBJ1-1, with D unresolved. The CDR3 covers 11 residues. V lost 7 bases, J lost 5 bases, and 9 bases lay in between. Germline V CDR1 and CDR2: SGDLS, YYNGEE. CDR3 protein: CASGGLTEAFF. The CDR3 DNA is TGTGCCAGCGGAGGGCTTACTGAAGCTTTCTTT.